What follows are 5 T cell receptor beta chains derived from one specimen sequenced in a study of T cells after somatic rescue of genetic block. Sequencing used immunoSEQ multiplex PCR; TCRdb keeps in-frame clones, though not all of them. The sample lists some 68,000 clones; approximately 91% were seen once. The material sequenced was peripheral blood mononuclear cells (PBMCs). The receptors stem from a man aged 30 to 39.

The chain carries TRBV10-2 and TRBJ2-1; either TRBD1 or TRBD2 may fit D (5 bases each). The CDR3 is made up of 14 amino acids. CDR1 is WSHSY and CDR2 is SAAADI in the germline V gene. Trimming removed 6 bases at V and 8 bases at J, with 17 bases between. The CDR3 DNA reads TGCGCCAGCAGGCCGGGACCACTGGGTTATGAGCAGTTCTTC. Protein product: CASRPGPLGYEQFF.

The V gene is TRBV13, the J gene TRBJ2-7, with TRBD1 as a possible D gene (5 bases). Germline CDR1 PRHDT, CDR2 FYEKMQ (reference sequence). The CDR3 contains 14 residues. The V end was cut by 2 bases, the J end by 3 bases, with 11 bases between. The CDR3, as DNA: TGTGCCAGCAGCTTAACCAGGGTAAACTACGAGCAGTACTTC. Translation: CASSLTRVNYEQYF. The full variable domain, in which reference TRBV13 and TRBJ2-7 provide the parts outside the CDR3, is AAGVIQSPRHLIKEKRETATLKCYPIPRHDTVYWYQQGPGQDPQFLISFYEKMQSDKGSIPDRFSAQQFSDYHSELNMSSLELGDSALYFCASSLTRVNYEQYFGPGTRLTVT.

This chain connects TRBV5-6 to TRBJ2-7; no definite D call. The CDR3 contains 11 residues. Germline lookup yields CDR1 SGHDT and CDR2 YYEEEE. Trimming took off 0 bases at V and 7 bases at J, with 5 bases between the two ends. CDR3 in amino acids: CASSLVEEQYF. The CDR3 nucleotides are TGTGCCAGCAGCTTGGTGGAAGAGCAGTACTTC.

This chain joins TRBV28 and TRBJ1-5; possibly TRBD1 for D (5 bases). V was trimmed by 3 bases and J by 5 bases, leaving 23 bases between them. Germline V gene sequence: CDR1 MDHEN, CDR2 SYDVKM. The CDR3 loop spans 18 amino acids. CDR3 nucleotide sequence: TGTGCCAGCAGTTTTAGCGGGGGTCTTGGTTCGATCGATCAGCCCCAGCATTTT. Translation gives CASSFSGGLGSIDQPQHF.

The chain recombines TRBV18 with TRBJ2-1, with D perhaps TRBD1 (5 bases). CDR3 size: 12 residues. CDR1 and CDR2 from the germline V gene are KGHSH and LQKENI. V lost 3 bases and J lost 7, with 7 bases in between. The CDR3 DNA follows: TGTGCCAGCTCACCTAACAGGAATGAGCAGTTCTTC. Encoded protein: CASSPNRNEQFF.